Listed below are T cell receptor beta chains from one sample, sequenced in a study of OX40 agonist ivuxolimab in advanced cancers. Assay used: immunoSEQ multiplex PCR; TCRdb lists only in-frame clones, some missing. The sample lists about 73,000 clones; about nine tenths were seen once. Here the sequenced sample was CD4+ or CD8+ T cells sorted from blood, taken in a trial of the OX40 agonist ivuxolimab. These receptors originate from an adult with an advanced solid tumor such as melanoma, head and neck, liver or kidney cancer. Each CDR3 is given with its conserved first and last residue. A D gene is named only where the DNA matches it firmly. Where a row states a size, it is once, few, many or the class of an expanded clone; other rows omit it.

j_gene	d_gene	abundance	v_gene	CDR3aa	CDR3nt
TRBJ2-3	TRBD2	.	TRBV4-1	CASGASGASTDTQYF	TGCGCCAGCGGAGCTAGCGGTGCTAGCACAGATACGCAGTATTTT
TRBJ2-5	TRBD2	few	TRBV10-1	CARSRRTSGRPQETQYF	TGCGCCAGGAGCCGGAGGACTAGCGGGAGGCCCCAAGAGACCCAGTACTTC
TRBJ2-2	.	few	TRBV28	CASSTGELFF	TGTGCCAGCAGTACCGGGGAGCTGTTTTTT
TRBJ2-3	.	.	TRBV30	CAWTDLTDTQYF	TGTGCCTGGACTGACCTCACAGATACGCAGTATTTT
TRBJ2-5	.	.	TRBV6-4	CASSRTPQETQYF	TGTGCCAGCAGCCGGACACCCCAAGAGACCCAGTACTTC
TRBJ2-7	.	.	TRBV28	CASSLGTTLLEQYF	TGTGCCAGCAGTCTCGGTACAACCCTTCTAGAGCAGTACTTC
TRBJ2-2	.	.	TRBV5-1	CASSLSGTNTGELFF	TGCGCCAGCAGCTTATCCGGGACTAACACCGGGGAGCTGTTTTTT
TRBJ1-2	.	.	TRBV29-1	CSAQASGGYGYTF	TGCAGCGCTCAAGCCTCCGGGGGCTATGGCTACACCTTC
TRBJ1-2	.	.	TRBV25-1	CASSGYDSMFYGYTF	TGTGCCAGCAGTGGTTATGACAGCATGTTCTATGGCTACACCTTC
TRBJ2-3	TRBD2	.	TRBV6-1	CASSVTSASTDTQYF	TGTGCCAGCAGTGTGACTAGCGCTAGCACAGATACGCAGTATTTT
TRBJ2-7	TRBD2	.	TRBV6-1	CASSIAGGPSYEQYF	TGTGCCAGCAGTATAGCGGGAGGGCCCTCCTACGAGCAGTACTTC
TRBJ2-2	.	.	TRBV6-1	CASSLQGPPGELFF	TGTGCCAGCAGTCTACAGGGCCCCCCCGGGGAGCTGTTTTTT
TRBJ2-7	.	few	TRBV10-2	CASRLYVSSYEQYF	TGCGCCAGCAGACTCTACGTCAGCTCCTACGAGCAGTACTTC
TRBJ2-5	TRBD2	.	TRBV18	CASSPIPSGDQETQYF	TGTGCCAGCTCACCGATTCCTAGCGGGGACCAAGAGACCCAGTACTTC
TRBJ2-3	TRBD2	.	TRBV5-1	CASSLGTSGAESDTQYF	TGCGCCAGCAGTTTAGGGACTAGCGGGGCCGAGTCCGATACGCAGTATTTT
TRBJ2-1	.	.	TRBV6-1	CASRAFGGKDEQFF	TGTGCCAGCAGAGCCTTCGGAGGGAAGGATGAGCAGTTCTTC
TRBJ2-1	TRBD1	.	TRBV9	CASSVGTGFGSEQFF	TGTGCCAGCAGCGTCGGGACAGGGTTTGGTAGTGAGCAGTTCTTC
TRBJ1-1	.	once	TRBV5-5	CASSKSWAKYTEAFF	TGTGCCAGCAGCAAATCATGGGCGAAATACACTGAAGCTTTCTTT
TRBJ1-4	TRBD1	.	TRBV6-6	CASITKTGSNEKLFF	TGTGCCAGCATCACAAAGACAGGGTCTAATGAAAAACTGTTTTTT
TRBJ2-2	.	.	TRBV10-1	CASSEFGVGENTGELFF	TGCGCCAGCAGTGAGTTTGGAGTGGGAGAAAACACCGGGGAGCTGTTTTTT
TRBJ2-3	.	.	TRBV11-3	CASSEGGFTDTQYF	TGTGCCAGCAGTGAGGGCGGGTTCACAGATACGCAGTATTTT
TRBJ2-1	TRBD2	.	TRBV2	CASRKLAGGPNEQFF	TGTGCCAGCAGGAAACTAGCGGGAGGGCCCAATGAGCAGTTCTTC
TRBJ2-3	.	.	TRBV2	CASSEEAAGAQYF	TGTGCCAGCAGTGAAGAAGCTGCTGGAGCGCAGTATTTT
TRBJ1-1	.	few	TRBV30	CAWRSYMNTEAFF	TGTGCCTGGAGGAGCTACATGAACACTGAAGCTTTCTTT
TRBJ1-2	TRBD1	few	TRBV9	CASSRGTGQGNFGYTF	TGTGCCAGTTCCCGGGGGACGGGACAGGGTAACTTTGGCTACACCTTC
TRBJ2-7	TRBD1	.	TRBV5-1	CASSPTVQGSFGEQYF	TGCGCCAGCAGCCCTACTGTACAGGGGTCGTTCGGTGAGCAGTACTTC
TRBJ1-1	TRBD1	.	TRBV6-1	CASRQGSYLNTEAFF	TGTGCCAGCCGACAGGGTTCTTATCTGAACACTGAAGCTTTCTTT
TRBJ2-1	TRBD2	.	TRBV5-3	CARSLRTGSCGGRARGSYNEQFF	TGTGCCAGAAGCCTCCGGACCGGAAGCTGTGGTGGGAGGGCAAGGGGCTCCTACAATGAGCAGTTCTTC
TRBJ2-3	TRBD2	.	TRBV11-2	CASSPTSGSTDTQYF	TGTGCCAGCAGTCCTACTAGCGGGAGCACAGATACGCAGTATTTT
TRBJ2-2	.	.	TRBV4-2	CASSQEKAYDLNTGELFF	TGTGCCAGCAGCCAAGAAAAGGCCTATGACTTGAACACCGGGGAGCTGTTTTTT
TRBJ1-5	TRBD1	.	TRBV2	CASSSGRRDRPQHF	TGTGCCAGCAGTTCGGGAAGAAGGGACAGGCCCCAGCATTTT
TRBJ2-7	.	once	TRBV18	CASSPRGSLTYEQYF	TGTGCCAGCTCACCACGAGGCAGTCTCACCTACGAGCAGTACTTC
TRBJ1-4	TRBD1	.	TRBV5-1	CASSPGGLYEKLFF	TGCGCCAGCAGCCCAGGGGGCCTTTATGAAAAACTGTTTTTT
TRBJ2-7	.	.	TRBV2	CASSVTRETGEQYF	TGTGCCAGCAGTGTAACCCGGGAAACGGGTGAGCAGTACTTC
TRBJ2-4	.	once	TRBV2	CASTATQTRAKNIQYF	TGTGCCAGCACGGCGACACAAACGCGGGCCAAAAACATTCAGTACTTC
TRBJ2-1	.	.	TRBV7-9	CASSPTTLQIEQFF	TGTGCCAGCAGCCCCACGACGCTACAAATTGAGCAGTTCTTC
TRBJ1-6	.	.	TRBV6-1	CASSDSSNSPLHF	TGTGCCAGCAGTGACAGTAGTAATTCACCCCTCCACTTT
TRBJ2-5	TRBD2	.	TRBV5-1	CASSLAEVAGATQYF	TGCGCCAGCAGCTTGGCCGAGGTAGCGGGAGCGACCCAGTACTTC
TRBJ2-3	.	.	TRBV5-4	CASSVGGSSTDTQYF	TGTGCCAGCAGCGTCGGAGGCAGCAGCACAGATACGCAGTATTTT
TRBJ2-5	TRBD2	.	TRBV5-4	CASSLGLAGVWAETQYF	TGTGCCAGCAGCTTAGGACTAGCGGGAGTGTGGGCTGAGACCCAGTACTTC
TRBJ2-1	.	.	TRBV19	CASSIIGLSYNEQFF	TGTGCCAGTAGTATTATCGGTCTCTCCTACAATGAGCAGTTCTTC
TRBJ1-6	.	.	TRBV28	CASSLDNSNNSPLHF	TGTGCCAGCAGTTTAGATAACAGCAATAATTCACCCCTCCACTTT
TRBJ2-1	.	.	TRBV28	CASRLPGLSYNEQFF	TGTGCCAGCAGGCTCCCCGGACTCTCCTACAATGAGCAGTTCTTC
TRBJ1-1	.	.	TRBV4-2	CASSQDLGPYTEAFF	TGTGCCAGCAGCCAAGATCTCGGGCCCTACACTGAAGCTTTCTTT
TRBJ2-3	.	.	TRBV5-1	CASSRGWERGTDTQYF	TGCGCCAGCAGCCGAGGGTGGGAGAGGGGCACAGATACGCAGTATTTT
TRBJ2-3	.	.	TRBV9	CASSGDTRGDTQYF	TGTGCCAGCAGCGGGGACACTAGGGGGGATACGCAGTATTTT